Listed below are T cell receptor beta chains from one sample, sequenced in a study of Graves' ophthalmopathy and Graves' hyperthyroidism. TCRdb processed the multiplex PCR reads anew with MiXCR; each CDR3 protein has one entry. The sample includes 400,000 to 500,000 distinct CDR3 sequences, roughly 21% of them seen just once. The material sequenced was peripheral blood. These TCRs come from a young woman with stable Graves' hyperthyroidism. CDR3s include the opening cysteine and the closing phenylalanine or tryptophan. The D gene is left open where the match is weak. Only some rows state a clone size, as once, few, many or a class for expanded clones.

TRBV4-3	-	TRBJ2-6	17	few	TGCGCCAGCAGCCAAGATGGGGAAGCTTCGGGGGCCAACGTCCTGACTTTC	CASSQDGEASGANVLTF
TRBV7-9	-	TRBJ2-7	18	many	TGTGCCAGCAGTCTAGGGGAGTCCCAGTTTACGTCCCCCTACGAGCAGTACTTC	CASSLGESQFTSPYEQYF
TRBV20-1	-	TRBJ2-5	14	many	TGCAGTGCCAGAACGACCCCTAGCCAAGAGACCCAGTACTTC	CSARTTPSQETQYF
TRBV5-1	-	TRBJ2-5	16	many	TGCGCCAGCAGCCGGGTCCCCACACAGATTGGCGAGACCCAGTACTTC	CASSRVPTQIGETQYF
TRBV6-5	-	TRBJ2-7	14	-	TGTGCCAGCAGCTTAGTGCTGGGGGCCGACGAGCAGTACTTC	CASSLVLGADEQYF
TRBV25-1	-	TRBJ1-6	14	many	TGTGCCAGCAGTGCCGGGGGCGGGGATTCACCCCTCCACTTT	CASSAGGGDSPLHF
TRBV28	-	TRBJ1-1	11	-	TGTGCCAGCCATAGCAGGGGTGAAGCTTTCTTT	CASHSRGEAFF
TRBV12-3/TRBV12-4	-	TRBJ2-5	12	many	TGTGCCAGCAGGGAGGGACCAGAGACCCAGTACTTC	CASREGPETQYF
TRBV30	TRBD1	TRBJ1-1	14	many	TGTGCCTGGACATCCGGGACAGGGAACACTGAAGCTTTCTTT	CAWTSGTGNTEAFF
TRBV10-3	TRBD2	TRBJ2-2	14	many	TGTGCCATCAGGAAGCGGGAGGATCCCGGGGAGCTGTTTTTT	CAIRKREDPGELFF
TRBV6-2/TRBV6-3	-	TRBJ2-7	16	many	TGTGCCAGCAGTTACTTTCTCCAAGGTAGCTCCTACGAGCAGTACTTC	CASSYFLQGSSYEQYF
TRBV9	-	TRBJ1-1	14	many	TGTGCCAGCAGCGTAGCTAACAACAATTTTGAAGCTTTCTTT	CASSVANNNFEAFF
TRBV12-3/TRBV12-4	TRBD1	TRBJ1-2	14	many	TGTGCCAGCAGCCAGACAGGGGGAACGGGAGGCTACACCTTC	CASSQTGGTGGYTF
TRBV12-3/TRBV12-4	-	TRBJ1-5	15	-	TGTGCCAGCAGTTTAAGGGGTAGGCGGGCTCGTCCCCAGCATTTT	CASSLRGRRARPQHF
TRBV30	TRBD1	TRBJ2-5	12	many	TGTGCCTGGAGTCCCAGGGGGTGGACCCAGTACTTC	CAWSPRGWTQYF
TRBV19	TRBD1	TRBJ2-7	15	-	TGTGCCAGTTCCCCTCAGGACAGGGGCGTCCTCGAGCAGTACTTC	CASSPQDRGVLEQYF
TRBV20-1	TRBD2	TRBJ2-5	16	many	TGCAGTGCGCCCGGACTAGCGGGAAATTTCCTGGAGACCCAGTACTTC	CSAPGLAGNFLETQYF
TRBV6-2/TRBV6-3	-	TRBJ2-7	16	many	TGTGCCAGCAGTAGCTTCCGGGACTCCTACTCCTACGAGCAGTACTTC	CASSSFRDSYSYEQYF
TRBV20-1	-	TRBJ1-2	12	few	TGCAGTGCTAGAGACAGGGAGGGAGGTTACACCTTC	CSARDREGGYTF
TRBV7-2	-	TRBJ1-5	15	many	TGTGCCAGCAGCTTAGCCGGGCAGAACCATCAGCCCCAGCATTTT	CASSLAGQNHQPQHF
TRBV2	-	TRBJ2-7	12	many	TGTGCCAGCAGTGGTGTCGGCTACGAGCAGTACTTC	CASSGVGYEQYF
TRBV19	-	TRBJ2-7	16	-	TGTGCCAGTAGTGGTACAGGGACTTCCAATCGCTACGAGCAGTACTTC	CASSGTGTSNRYEQYF
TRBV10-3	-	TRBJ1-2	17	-	TGTGCCATCAGTGAGTCCAAGGCGGGGGGATTTTTCTATGGCTACACCTTC	CAISESKAGGFFYGYTF
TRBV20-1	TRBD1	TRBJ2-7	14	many	TGCAGTGCTCACGACAGGGGGCGAGGTTACGAGCAGTACTTC	CSAHDRGRGYEQYF
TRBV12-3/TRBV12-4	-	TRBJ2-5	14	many	TGTGCCAGCAGTGGGCCGGGCCCACAAGAGACCCAGTACTTC	CASSGPGPQETQYF
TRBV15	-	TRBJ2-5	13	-	TGTGCCACCGGGGGCGCAGCGCAAGAGACCCAGTACTTC	CATGGAAQETQYF
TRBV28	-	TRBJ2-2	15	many	TGTGCCAGCAGTTTGGACGGACACCTCACCGGGGAGCTGTTTTTT	CASSLDGHLTGELFF
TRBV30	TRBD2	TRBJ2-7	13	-	TGTGCCTGGAACGGCGGGACTAACTACGAGCAGTACTTC	CAWNGGTNYEQYF
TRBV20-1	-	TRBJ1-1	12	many	TGCAGTGTAGTGACAATGAACACTGAAGCTTTCTTT	CSVVTMNTEAFF
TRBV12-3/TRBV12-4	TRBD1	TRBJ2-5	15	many	TGTGCCAGCAGTCCGGGACAGGGGGGGCAAGAGACCCAGTACTTC	CASSPGQGGQETQYF
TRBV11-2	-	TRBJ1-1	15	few	TGTGCCAGCAGCGATCCCAGGCAGGGAGCCACTGAAGCTTTCTTT	CASSDPRQGATEAFF
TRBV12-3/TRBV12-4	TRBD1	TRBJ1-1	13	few	TGTGCCAGCAGATTGGACAGGGGACCTGAAGCTTTCTTT	CASRLDRGPEAFF
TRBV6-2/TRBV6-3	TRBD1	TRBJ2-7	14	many	TGTGCCAGCGGACAGGGGTTAGGGGAGTACGAGCAGTACTTC	CASGQGLGEYEQYF
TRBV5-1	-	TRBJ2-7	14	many	TGCGCCAGCAGCCTGGGACTGCCCCCCTACGAGCAGTACTTC	CASSLGLPPYEQYF
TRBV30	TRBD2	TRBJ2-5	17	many	TGTGCCTGGAGTGTACGAGGACTAGCGGGAGGGACGGAGACCCAGTACTTC	CAWSVRGLAGGTETQYF
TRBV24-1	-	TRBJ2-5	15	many	TGTGCCACCAGTGGGACGGACAGCCCTAAAGAGACCCAGTACTTC	CATSGTDSPKETQYF
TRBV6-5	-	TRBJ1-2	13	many	TGTGCCAGCAGGACTAGCCTTAACTATGGCTACACCTTC	CASRTSLNYGYTF
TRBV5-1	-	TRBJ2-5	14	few	TGCGCCAGCAGCTTAGTGTCAGGACAAGAGACCCAGTACTTC	CASSLVSGQETQYF
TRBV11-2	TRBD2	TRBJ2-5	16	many	TGTGCCAGCAGTCCGGCGCTAGCGGGAGTGGGAGAGACCCAGTACTTC	CASSPALAGVGETQYF
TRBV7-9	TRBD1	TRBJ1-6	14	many	TGTGCCAGCAGCCAGGGACAGGGGGCTTCACCCCTCCACTTT	CASSQGQGASPLHF
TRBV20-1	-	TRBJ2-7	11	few	TGCAGTGCTCCGACTAGTTTCGAGCAGTACTTC	CSAPTSFEQYF
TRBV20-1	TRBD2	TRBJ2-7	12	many	TGCAGGGTTGCCGGGACTAGAACCGAGCAGTACTTC	CRVAGTRTEQYF
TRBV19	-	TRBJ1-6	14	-	TGTGCCAGTAGTGCGGCCAGGAATAATTCACCCCTCCACTTT	CASSAARNNSPLHF
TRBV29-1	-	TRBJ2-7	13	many	TGCAGCGTTGTAGCCGGGGCAACCTACGAGCAGTACTTC	CSVVAGATYEQYF
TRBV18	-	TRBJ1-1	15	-	TGTGCCAGCACCCCCTTATACATGATGAACACTGAAGCTTTCTTT	CASTPLYMMNTEAFF
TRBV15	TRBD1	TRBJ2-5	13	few	TGTGCCACCAGTCCAGGGGGCCAAGAGACCCAGTACTTC	CATSPGGQETQYF
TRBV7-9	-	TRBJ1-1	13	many	TGTGCCGGGATGCGGGTTGGGAACACTGAAGCTTTCTTT	CAGMRVGNTEAFF
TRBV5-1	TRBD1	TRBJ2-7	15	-	TGCGCCAGCAGCCCCGCCGGGACAGCCTTGTACGAGCAGTACTTC	CASSPAGTALYEQYF
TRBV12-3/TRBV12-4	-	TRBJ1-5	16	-	TGTGCCAGCAGCACCGGGGCCTCCAAGGGCAATCAGCCCCAGCATTTT	CASSTGASKGNQPQHF
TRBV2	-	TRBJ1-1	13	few	TGTGCCAGCAGAACGGACGGGAACACTGAAGCTTTCTTT	CASRTDGNTEAFF
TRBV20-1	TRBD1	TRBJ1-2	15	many	TGCAGTGCTAGAGAGACAGGGGGGGATAACTATGGCTACACCTTC	CSARETGGDNYGYTF
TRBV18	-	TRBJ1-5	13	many	TGTGCCAGCAGTCCCGACAGAAATCAGCCCCAGCATTTT	CASSPDRNQPQHF
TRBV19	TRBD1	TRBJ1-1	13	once	TGTGCCAGTAGGCGGACAGGGGGCATTGAAGCTTTCTTT	CASRRTGGIEAFF
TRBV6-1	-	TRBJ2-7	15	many	TGTGCCAGCAGTGAAGCGCTTGTCGAGACCTACGAGCAGTACTTC	CASSEALVETYEQYF
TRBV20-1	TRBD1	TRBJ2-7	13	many	TGCAGTGCTTACCAGACAGGGAATGGCGAGCAGTACTTC	CSAYQTGNGEQYF
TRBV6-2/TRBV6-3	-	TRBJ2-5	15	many	TGTGCCAGCAGTCAGAGCAGGAGAAGGCAAGAGACCCAGTACTTC	CASSQSRRRQETQYF
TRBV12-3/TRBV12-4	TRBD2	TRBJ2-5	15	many	TGTGCCAGCAGTTTATTCAGCGGGAAGGGCGAGACCCAGTACTTC	CASSLFSGKGETQYF